What follows describes a single TCR beta chain. The time point is: pretreatment peripheral blood. The data were taken from a study of PD-L1 blockade in urothelial cancer. V lost 2 bases and J lost 5, with 10 bases in between. This CDR3 spans 13 amino acids. Germline CDR1 and CDR2: ENHRY and SYGVKD. Some clones are missing from TCRdb's copy, which holds only in-frame ones; the method was immunoSEQ multiplex PCR. The repertoire consists of about 130,000 clones, with roughly 83% occurring once and the leading ten covering 3.2%. The sample in question was PBMCs, obtained around atezolizumab (anti-PD-L1) treatment. This rearrangement joins TRBV10-3 to TRBJ2-7, with D perhaps TRBD1 (6 bases). This clonotype was obtained from a man in his fifties with urothelial cancer. The CDR3 here is CAISEAGADEQYF. CDR3 in DNA: TGTGCCATCAGTGAGGCAGGGGCGGACGAGCAGTACTTC.